This TCR beta chain stems from a study of CD8 T cells in ankylosing spondylitis. The germline V gene has CDR1 SGHRS and CDR2 YFSETQ. The CDR3 consists of 18 residues. The trim removed 5 bases at V and 0 bases at J, leaving 8 bases unmatched. In its sample, this clonotype was seen many times. From the 5' RACE reads, TCRdb called clonotypes with MiXCR, one entry per CDR3 protein. In the table there are tens of thousands of distinct CDR3 sequences, less than 6% of which are singletons. Input material: blood, either unsorted or a sorted T cell fraction (not recorded which). The chain recombines TRBV5-1 with TRBJ2-6; 10 bases are shared with TRBD1. The clonotype was recovered from a male donor with ankylosing spondylitis or in good health (not recorded which). CDR3 region: CASSHSGQGSSGANVLTF. In DNA form, the CDR3 reads TGCGCCAGCAGTCATTCGGGACAGGGGAGCTCTGGGGCCAACGTCCTGACTTTC. Based on the CDR3 plus reference TRBV5-1 and TRBJ2-6, the full variable domain is KAGVTQTPRYLIKTRGQQVTLSCSPISGHRSVSWYQQTPGQGLQFLFEYFSETQRNKGNFPGRFSGRQFSNSRSEMNVSTLELGDSALYLCASSHSGQGSSGANVLTFGAGSRLTVL.